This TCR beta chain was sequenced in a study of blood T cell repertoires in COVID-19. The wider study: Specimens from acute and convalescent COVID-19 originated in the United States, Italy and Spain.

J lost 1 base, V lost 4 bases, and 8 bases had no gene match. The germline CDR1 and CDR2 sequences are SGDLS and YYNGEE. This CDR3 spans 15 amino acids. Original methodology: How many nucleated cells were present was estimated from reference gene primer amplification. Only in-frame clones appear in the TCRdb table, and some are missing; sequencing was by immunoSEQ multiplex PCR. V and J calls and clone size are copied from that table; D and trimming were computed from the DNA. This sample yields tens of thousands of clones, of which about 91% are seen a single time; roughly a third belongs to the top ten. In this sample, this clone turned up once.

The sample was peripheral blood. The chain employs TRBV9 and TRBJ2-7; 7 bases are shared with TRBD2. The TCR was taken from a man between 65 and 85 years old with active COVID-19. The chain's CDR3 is CASSFRGEKSYEQYF. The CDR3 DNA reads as TGTGCCAGCAGCTTTCGGGGGGAGAAGTCCTACGAGCAGTACTTC.